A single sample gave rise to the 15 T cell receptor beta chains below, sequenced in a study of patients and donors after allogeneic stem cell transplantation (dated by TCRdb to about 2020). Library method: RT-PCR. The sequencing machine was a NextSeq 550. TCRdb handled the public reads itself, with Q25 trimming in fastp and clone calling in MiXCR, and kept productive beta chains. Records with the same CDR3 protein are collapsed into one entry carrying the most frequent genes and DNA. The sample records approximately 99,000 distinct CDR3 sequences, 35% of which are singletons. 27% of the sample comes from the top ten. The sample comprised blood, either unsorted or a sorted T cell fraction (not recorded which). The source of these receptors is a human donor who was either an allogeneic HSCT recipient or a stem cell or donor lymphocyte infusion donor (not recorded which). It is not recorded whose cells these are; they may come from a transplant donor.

The CDR3 loop reads CATSDSGTEVPQHF. CDR3 coding DNA: TGTGCCACCAGTGATTCCGGGACGGAAGTGCCCCAGCATTTT. V usage is TRBV24-1 and J usage is TRBJ1-5; maybe TRBD1 (5 bases). Germline loops: CDR1 KGHDR, CDR2 SFDVKD. Deletions cut 2 bases from V and 9 bases from J, with 13 bases between. This CDR3 has 14 residues.

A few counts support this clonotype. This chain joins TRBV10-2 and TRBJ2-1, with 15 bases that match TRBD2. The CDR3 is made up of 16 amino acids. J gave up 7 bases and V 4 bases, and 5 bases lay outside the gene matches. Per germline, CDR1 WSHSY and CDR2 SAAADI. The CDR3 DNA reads TGCGCCAGCAGTGTCCGGACTAGCGGGAGGGCTAATGAGCAGTTCTTC. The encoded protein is CASSVRTSGRANEQFF.

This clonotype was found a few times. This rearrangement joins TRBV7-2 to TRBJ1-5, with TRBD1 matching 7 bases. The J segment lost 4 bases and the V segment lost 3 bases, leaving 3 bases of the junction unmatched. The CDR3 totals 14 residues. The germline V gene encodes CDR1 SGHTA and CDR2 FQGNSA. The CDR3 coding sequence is TGTGCCAGCAGCTTCCAACAGGGGAATCAGCCCCAGCATTTT. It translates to CASSFQQGNQPQHF.

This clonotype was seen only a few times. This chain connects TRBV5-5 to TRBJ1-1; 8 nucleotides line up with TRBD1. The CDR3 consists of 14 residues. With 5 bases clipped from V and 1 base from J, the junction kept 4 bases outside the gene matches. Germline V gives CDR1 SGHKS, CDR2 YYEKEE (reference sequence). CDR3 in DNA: TGTGCCAGCAGGAGGACAGGGTCGAACACTGAAGCTTTCTTT. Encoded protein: CASRRTGSNTEAFF.

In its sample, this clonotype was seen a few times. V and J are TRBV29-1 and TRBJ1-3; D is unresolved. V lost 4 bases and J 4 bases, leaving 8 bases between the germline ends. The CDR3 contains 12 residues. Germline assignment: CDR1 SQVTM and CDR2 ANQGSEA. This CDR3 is CSVGERGNTIYF. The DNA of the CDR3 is TGCAGCGTTGGGGAGCGGGGAAACACCATATATTTT.

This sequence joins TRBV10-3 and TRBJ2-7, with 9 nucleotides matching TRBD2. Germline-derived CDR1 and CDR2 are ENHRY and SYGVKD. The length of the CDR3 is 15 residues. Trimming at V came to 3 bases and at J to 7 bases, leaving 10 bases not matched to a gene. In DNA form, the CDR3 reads TGTGCCATCAGTGATTTAGCGGGAGCCCCAAGAGAGCAGTACTTC. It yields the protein CAISDLAGAPREQYF.

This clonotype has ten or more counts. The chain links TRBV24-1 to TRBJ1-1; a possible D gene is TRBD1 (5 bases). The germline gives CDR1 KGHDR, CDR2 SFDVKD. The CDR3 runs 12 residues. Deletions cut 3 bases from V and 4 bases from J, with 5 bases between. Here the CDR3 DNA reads TGTGCCACCAGTGATGGGGGCACTGAAGCTTTCTTT. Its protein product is CATSDGGTEAFF.

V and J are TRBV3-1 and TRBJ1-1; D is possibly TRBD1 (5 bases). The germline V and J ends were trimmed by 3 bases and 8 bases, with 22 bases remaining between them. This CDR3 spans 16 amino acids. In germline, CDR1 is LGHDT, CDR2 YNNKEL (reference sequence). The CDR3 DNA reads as TGTGCCAGCAGCCAGAAACACAGGACCGGGGGAGCCGAAGCTTTCTTT. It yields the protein CASSQKHRTGGAEAFF.

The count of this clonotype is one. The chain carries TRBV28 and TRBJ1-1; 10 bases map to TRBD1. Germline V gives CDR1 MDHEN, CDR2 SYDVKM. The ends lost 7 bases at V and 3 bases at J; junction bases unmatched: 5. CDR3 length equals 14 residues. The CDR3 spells CASTPGQGYTEAFF. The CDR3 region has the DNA TGTGCCAGCACTCCGGGACAGGGGTACACTGAAGCTTTCTTT.

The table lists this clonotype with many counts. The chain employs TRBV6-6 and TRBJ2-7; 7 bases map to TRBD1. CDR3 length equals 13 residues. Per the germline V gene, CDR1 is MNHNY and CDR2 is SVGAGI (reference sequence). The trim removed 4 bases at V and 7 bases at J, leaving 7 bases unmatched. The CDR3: CASSWDSPSEQYF. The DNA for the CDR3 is TGTGCCAGCAGTTGGGACAGTCCTTCGGAGCAGTACTTC.

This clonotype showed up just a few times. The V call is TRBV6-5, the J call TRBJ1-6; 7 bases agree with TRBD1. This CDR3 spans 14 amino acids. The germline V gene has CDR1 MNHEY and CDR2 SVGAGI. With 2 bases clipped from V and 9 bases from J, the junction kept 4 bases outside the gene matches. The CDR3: CASSYDRDRSPLHF. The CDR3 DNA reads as TGTGCCAGCAGTTACGACAGGGACCGTTCACCCCTCCACTTT.

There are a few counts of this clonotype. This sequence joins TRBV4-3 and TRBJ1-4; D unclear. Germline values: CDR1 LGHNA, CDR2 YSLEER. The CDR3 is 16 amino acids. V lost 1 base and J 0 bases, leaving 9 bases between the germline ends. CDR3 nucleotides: TGCGCCAGCAGCCAAGGCCGGAGGGCAACTAATGAAAAACTGTTTTTT. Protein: CASSQGRRATNEKLFF.

The chain's CDR3 is CASRGVSATNEKLFF. In nucleotides, the CDR3 is TGCGCCAGCAGAGGGGTTTCCGCAACTAATGAAAAACTGTTTTTT. The chain couples TRBV5-1 to TRBJ1-4; possibly TRBD1 for D (5 bases). V lost 5 bases and J 0 bases, leaving 11 bases between the germline ends. Germline V gene sequence: CDR1 SGHRS, CDR2 YFSETQ. This CDR3 is built from 15 residues.

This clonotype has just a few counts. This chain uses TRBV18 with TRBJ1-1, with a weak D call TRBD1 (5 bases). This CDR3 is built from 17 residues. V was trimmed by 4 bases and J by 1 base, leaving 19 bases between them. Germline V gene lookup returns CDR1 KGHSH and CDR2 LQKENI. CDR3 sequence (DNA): TGTGCCAGCTCACGAACGGGACTGCAAAGCGGGAACACTGAAGCTTTCTTT. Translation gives CASSRTGLQSGNTEAFF.

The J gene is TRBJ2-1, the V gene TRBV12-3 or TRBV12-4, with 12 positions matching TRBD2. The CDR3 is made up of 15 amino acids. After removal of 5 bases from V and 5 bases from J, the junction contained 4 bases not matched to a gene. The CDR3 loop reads CASSRTSGTNNEQFF. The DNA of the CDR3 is TGTGCCAGCAGTCGGACTAGCGGGACCAACAATGAGCAGTTCTTC.